What follows describes a single T cell receptor (beta chain). Original processing methods: Counts of nucleated cells, estimated from reference gene primer amplification, were obtained. TCRdb keeps only in-frame clones here, not all; method: immunoSEQ multiplex PCR. For V, J and clone size, that table is used; D and trimming come from the DNA. Here the sample spans around 300,000 clones, 85% being singletons. These data originate in a study of blood T cell repertoires in COVID-19. For the study at large: Researchers got acute and convalescent COVID-19 samples from the United States, Italy and Spain. PBMCs, B-cell-depleted T cells, or T cells were the source of the cDNA or gDNA that made up the material.

Recovered status in Cohort 3 required two negative PCRs, clearance, or symptom resolution. V shed 4 bases, J shed 5 bases, and the junction held 10 bases outside the gene matches. The germline V gene encodes CDR1 LGHDT and CDR2 YNNKEL (reference sequence). The CDR3 spans 16 residues. This clonotype originated in a woman aged 45-59 years who had recovered from COVID-19. The J gene is TRBJ2-3, the V gene TRBV3-1 (or the pseudogene TRBV3-2); 9 nucleotides match TRBD2. The material sequenced was PBMCs or T cells enriched from blood (not recorded which). CDR3 bases: TGTGCCAGCAGCCCTTCCTGGCGGGGGGGCGTAGATACGCAGTATTTT. The encoded protein is CASSPSWRGGVDTQYF.